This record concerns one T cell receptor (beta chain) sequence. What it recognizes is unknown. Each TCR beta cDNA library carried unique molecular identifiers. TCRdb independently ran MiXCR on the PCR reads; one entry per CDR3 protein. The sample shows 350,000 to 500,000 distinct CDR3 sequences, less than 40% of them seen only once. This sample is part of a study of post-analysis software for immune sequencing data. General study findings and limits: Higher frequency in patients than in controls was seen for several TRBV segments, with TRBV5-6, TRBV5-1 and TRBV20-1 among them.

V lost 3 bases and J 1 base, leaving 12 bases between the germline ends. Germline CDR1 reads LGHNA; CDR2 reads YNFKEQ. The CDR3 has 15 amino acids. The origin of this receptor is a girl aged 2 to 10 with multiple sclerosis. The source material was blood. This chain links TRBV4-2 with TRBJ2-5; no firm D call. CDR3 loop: CASSHSHSVQETQYF. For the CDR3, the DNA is TGTGCCAGCAGCCATTCACACTCGGTCCAAGAGACCCAGTACTTC.